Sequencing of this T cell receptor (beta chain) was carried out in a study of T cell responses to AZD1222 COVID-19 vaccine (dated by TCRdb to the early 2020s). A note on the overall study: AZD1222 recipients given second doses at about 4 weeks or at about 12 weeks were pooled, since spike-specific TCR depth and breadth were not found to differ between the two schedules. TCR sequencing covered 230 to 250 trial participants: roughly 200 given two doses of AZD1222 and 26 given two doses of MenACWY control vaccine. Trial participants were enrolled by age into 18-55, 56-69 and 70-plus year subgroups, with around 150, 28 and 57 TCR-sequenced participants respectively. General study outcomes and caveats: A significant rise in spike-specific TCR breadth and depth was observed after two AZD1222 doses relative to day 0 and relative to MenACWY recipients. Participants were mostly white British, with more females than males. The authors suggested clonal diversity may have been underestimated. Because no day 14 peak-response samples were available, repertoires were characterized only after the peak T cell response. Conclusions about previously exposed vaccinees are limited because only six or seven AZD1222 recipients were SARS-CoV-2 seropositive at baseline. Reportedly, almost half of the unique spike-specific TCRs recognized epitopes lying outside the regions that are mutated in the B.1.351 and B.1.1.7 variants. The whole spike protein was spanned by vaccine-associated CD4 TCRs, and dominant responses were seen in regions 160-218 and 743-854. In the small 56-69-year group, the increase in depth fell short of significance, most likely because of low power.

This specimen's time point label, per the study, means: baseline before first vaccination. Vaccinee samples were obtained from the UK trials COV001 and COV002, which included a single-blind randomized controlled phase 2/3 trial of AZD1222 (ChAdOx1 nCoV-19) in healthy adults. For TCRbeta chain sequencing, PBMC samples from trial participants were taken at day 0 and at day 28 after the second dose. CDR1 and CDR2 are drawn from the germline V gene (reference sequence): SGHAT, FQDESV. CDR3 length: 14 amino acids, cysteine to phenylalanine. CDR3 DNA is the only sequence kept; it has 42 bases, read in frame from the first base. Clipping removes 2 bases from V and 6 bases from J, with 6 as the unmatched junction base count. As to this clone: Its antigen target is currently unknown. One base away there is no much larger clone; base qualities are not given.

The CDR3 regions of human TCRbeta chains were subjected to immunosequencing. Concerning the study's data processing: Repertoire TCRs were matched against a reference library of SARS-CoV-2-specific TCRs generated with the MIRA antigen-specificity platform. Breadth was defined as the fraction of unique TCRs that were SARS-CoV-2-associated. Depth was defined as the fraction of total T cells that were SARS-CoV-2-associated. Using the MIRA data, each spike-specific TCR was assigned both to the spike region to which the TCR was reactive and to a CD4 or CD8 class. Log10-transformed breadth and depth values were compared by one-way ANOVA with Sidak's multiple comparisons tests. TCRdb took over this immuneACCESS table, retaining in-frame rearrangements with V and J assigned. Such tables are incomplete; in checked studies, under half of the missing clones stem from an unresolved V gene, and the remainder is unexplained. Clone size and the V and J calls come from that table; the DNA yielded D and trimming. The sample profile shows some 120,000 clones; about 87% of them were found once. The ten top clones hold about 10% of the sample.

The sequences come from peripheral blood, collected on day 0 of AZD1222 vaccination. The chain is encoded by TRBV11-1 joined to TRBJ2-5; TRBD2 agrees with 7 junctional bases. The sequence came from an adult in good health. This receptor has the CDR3 CASSLRERGQTQYF. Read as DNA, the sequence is TGTGCCAGCAGCTTACGGGAGCGGGGTCAGACCCAGTACTTC.